This T cell receptor (beta chain) is drawn from a study of cytomegalovirus exposure and HLA in healthy donors. Germline CDR1 reads LGHNA; CDR2 reads YSLEER. The trim removed 7 bases at V and 8 bases at J, leaving 1 base unmatched. The CDR3 contains 11 residues. PCR employed 60 Vbeta and 13 Jbeta primers. Using immunoSEQ multiplex PCR, the repertoire was profiled, and TCRdb retains in-frame clones only, with some absent. This table holds approximately 100,000 clones, more than 60% found once. The gene calls are TRBV4-3 and TRBJ1-4, with 7 bases identical to TRBD1. Sequences were obtained from PBMCs. The clonotype comes from a man aged 55 to 70 in good health and CMV-seropositive. In DNA, the CDR3 is TGCGCCAGCATGGACAGGGAAAAACTGTTTTTT. Amino acids: CASMDREKLFF.